This is a list of T cell receptor beta chains from one sample in a study of control samples from healthy donors and cancer patients. Here immunoSEQ multiplex PCR was the method, and the copy in TCRdb shows in-frame clones only, minus some. Of about 150,000 clones listed, over 85% are singletons. The material sequenced was blood. These receptors all come from a man aged 40-55 years in good health. Both conserved end residues are part of each CDR3.

j_call	v_call	cdr3_aa
TRBJ2-1	TRBV5-6	CASSLVLGSDNWEFF
TRBJ1-2	TRBV28	CASSLQGAFYGYTF
TRBJ2-2	TRBV6-5	CAVSRDMITGELFF
TRBJ2-1	TRBV6-1	CASSEIRYNEQFF
TRBJ2-1	TRBV9	CASSVWGGNNEQFF
TRBJ2-3	TRBV27	CASSLARGTDTQYF
TRBJ1-2	TRBV28	CASSDWDRGRSYGYTF
TRBJ1-2	TRBV5-5	CASSLWPRADYGYTF
TRBJ2-1	TRBV6-5	CASRRQAYNEQFF
TRBJ1-6	TRBV2	CASSLQGADDNSPLHF
TRBJ1-1	TRBV5-1	CASSLQGELTEAFF
TRBJ2-7	TRBV7-8	CASSRDRGNTYEQYF
TRBJ2-1	TRBV7-2	CASSLAGTSGGYNEQFF
TRBJ1-1	TRBV11-2	CASSLSPWTGSDVMTEAFF
TRBJ2-1	TRBV7-8	CASSLVAGVNEQFF
TRBJ1-5	TRBV28	CASSLYHRAWNQPQHF
TRBJ2-1	TRBV27	CASSERGAYNEQFF